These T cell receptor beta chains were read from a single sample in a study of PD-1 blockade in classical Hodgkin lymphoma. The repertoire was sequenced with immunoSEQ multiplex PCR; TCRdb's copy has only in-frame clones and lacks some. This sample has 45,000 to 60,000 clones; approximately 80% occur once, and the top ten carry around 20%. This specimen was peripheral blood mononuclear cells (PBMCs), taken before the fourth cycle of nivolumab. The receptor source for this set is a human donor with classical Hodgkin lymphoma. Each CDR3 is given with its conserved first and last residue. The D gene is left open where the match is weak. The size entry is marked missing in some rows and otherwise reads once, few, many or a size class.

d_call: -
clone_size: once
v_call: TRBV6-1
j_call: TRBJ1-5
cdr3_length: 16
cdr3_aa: CASSEPIRTKDQPQHF
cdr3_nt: TGTGCCAGCAGTGAACCTATTCGCACGAAGGATCAGCCCCAGCATTTT

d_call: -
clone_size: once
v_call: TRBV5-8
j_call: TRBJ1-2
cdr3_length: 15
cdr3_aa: CASSLVPDSNYGYTF
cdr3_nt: TGTGCCAGCAGCTTGGTACCCGACAGCAATTATGGCTACACCTTC

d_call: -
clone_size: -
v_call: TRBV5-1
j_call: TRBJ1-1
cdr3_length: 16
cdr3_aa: CASSFGQVTPNTEAFF
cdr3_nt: TGCGCCAGCAGCTTCGGGCAGGTCACTCCGAACACTGAAGCTTTCTTT

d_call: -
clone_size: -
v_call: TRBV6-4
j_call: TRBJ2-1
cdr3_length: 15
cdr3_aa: CASSENNLAAQEQFF
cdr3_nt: TGTGCCAGCAGTGAAAACAACTTAGCGGCGCAAGAGCAGTTCTTC

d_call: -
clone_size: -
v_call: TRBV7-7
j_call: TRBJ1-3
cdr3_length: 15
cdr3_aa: CASSLARGNGNTIYF
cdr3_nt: TGTGCCAGCAGCTTAGCTCGGGGCAATGGAAACACCATATATTTT

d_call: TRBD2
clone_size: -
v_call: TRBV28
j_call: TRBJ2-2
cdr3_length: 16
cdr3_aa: CASNPQLAGRTGELFF
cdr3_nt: TGTGCCAGCAACCCCCAACTAGCGGGGCGTACCGGGGAGCTGTTTTTT

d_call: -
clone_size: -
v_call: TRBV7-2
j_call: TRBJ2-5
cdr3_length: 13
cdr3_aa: CASSAGMQETQYF
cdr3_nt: TGTGCCAGCAGCGCCGGGATGCAAGAGACCCAGTACTTC

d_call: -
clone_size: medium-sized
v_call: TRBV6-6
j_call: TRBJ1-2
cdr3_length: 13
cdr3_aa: CASSFPSIYGYTF
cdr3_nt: TGTGCCAGCAGTTTCCCCTCTATCTATGGCTACACCTTC

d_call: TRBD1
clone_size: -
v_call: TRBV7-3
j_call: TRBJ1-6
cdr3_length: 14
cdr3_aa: CASSLGQPNSPLHF
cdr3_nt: TGTGCCAGCAGCTTGGGACAGCCTAATTCACCCCTCCACTTT

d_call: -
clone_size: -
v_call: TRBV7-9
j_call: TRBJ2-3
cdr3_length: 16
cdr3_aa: CASSPLGGAGTDTQYF
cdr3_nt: TGTGCCAGCAGCCCCCTCGGAGGTGCAGGCACAGATACGCAGTATTTT

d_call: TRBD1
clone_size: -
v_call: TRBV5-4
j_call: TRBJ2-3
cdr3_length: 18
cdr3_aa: CASSLGQGVDIWVDTQYF
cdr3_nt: TGTGCCAGCAGCTTGGGACAGGGCGTAGATATCTGGGTAGATACGCAGTATTTT

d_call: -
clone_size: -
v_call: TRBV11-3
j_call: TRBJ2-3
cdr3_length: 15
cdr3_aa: CASSPGDSHTDTQYF
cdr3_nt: TGTGCCAGCAGCCCGGGGGACAGCCACACAGATACGCAGTATTTT

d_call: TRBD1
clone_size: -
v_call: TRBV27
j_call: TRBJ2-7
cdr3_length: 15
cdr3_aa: CASSYSGTVNYEQYF
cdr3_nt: TGTGCCAGCAGTTACTCCGGGACAGTCAACTACGAGCAGTACTTC

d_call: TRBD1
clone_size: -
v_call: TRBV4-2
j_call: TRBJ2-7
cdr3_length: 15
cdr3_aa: CASSQLTGEIYEQYF
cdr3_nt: TGTGCCAGCAGCCAGCTGACAGGGGAAATATACGAGCAGTACTTC

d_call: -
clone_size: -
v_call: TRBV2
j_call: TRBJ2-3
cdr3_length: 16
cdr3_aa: CASSDPGSSGTDTQYF
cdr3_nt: TGTGCCAGCAGTGACCCCGGGTCCTCGGGTACAGATACGCAGTATTTT

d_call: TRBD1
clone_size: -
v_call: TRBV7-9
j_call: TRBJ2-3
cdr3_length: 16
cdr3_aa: CASSFATGASTDTQYF
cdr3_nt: TGTGCCAGCAGCTTTGCGACAGGGGCTAGCACAGATACGCAGTATTTT

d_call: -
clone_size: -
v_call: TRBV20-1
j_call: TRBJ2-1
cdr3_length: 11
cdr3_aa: CSAPLWNEQFF
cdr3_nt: TGCAGTGCGCCTCTATGGAATGAGCAGTTCTTC

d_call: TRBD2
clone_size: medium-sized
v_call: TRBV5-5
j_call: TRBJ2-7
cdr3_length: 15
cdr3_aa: CASSLDGGGAYEQYF
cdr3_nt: TGTGCCAGCAGCTTGGACGGCGGGGGGGCCTACGAGCAGTACTTC

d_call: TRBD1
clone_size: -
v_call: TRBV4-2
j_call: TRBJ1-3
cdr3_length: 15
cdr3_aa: CASSQFTGEGNTIYF
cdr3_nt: TGTGCCAGCAGCCAATTTACAGGGGAAGGAAACACCATATATTTT

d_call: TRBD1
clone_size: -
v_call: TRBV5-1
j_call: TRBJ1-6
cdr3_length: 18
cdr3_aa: CASSFHTARDRANSPLHF
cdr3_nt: TGCGCCAGCAGCTTTCATACAGCCCGGGACAGGGCTAATTCACCCCTCCACTTT

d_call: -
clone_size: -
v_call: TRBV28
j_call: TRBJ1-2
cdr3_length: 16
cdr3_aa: CASRTFGRNQNYGYTF
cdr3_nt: TGTGCCAGCAGGACCTTTGGACGGAATCAGAACTATGGCTACACCTTC

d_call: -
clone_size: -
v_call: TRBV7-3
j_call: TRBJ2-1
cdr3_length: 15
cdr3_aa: CASSPTSGQHNEQFF
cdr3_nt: TGTGCCAGCAGTCCCACTTCGGGACAACACAATGAGCAGTTCTTC

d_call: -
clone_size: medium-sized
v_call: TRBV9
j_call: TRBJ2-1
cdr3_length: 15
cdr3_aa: CASSPGDPLLNEQFF
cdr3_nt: TGTGCCAGCAGCCCCGGGGACCCCTTACTAAATGAGCAGTTCTTC

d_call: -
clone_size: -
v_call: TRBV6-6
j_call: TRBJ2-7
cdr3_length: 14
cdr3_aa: CASSLGLLQAEQYF
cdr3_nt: TGTGCCAGCAGTTTGGGACTCCTACAAGCTGAGCAGTACTTC

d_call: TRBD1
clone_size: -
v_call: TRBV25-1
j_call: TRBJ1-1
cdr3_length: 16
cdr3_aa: CASTLPGTGANTEAFF
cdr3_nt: TGTGCCAGCACCTTGCCCGGGACAGGGGCCAACACTGAAGCTTTCTTT

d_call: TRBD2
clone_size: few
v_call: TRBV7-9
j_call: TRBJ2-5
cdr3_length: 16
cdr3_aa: CASSLFGAGGGETQYF
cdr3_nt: TGTGCCAGCAGCTTATTTGGAGCGGGAGGGGGAGAGACCCAGTACTTC

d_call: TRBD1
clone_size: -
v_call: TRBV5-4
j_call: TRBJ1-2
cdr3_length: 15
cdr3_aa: CASSREQGANYGYTF
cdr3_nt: TGTGCCAGCAGCCGAGAACAGGGGGCCAACTATGGCTACACCTTC

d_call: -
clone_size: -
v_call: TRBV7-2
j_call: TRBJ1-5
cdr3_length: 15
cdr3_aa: CASSLGVNSNQPQHF
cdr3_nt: TGTGCCAGCAGCTTAGGAGTGAATAGCAATCAGCCCCAGCATTTT

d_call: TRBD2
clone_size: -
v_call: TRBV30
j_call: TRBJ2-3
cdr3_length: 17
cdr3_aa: CAWAVPRLAGVTDTQYF
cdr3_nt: TGTGCCTGGGCCGTTCCGAGGCTAGCGGGAGTCACAGATACGCAGTATTTT

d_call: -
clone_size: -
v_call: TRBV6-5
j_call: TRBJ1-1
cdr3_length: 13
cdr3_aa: CASTGGGGTEAFF
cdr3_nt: TGTGCCAGCACGGGAGGGGGTGGGACTGAAGCTTTCTTT

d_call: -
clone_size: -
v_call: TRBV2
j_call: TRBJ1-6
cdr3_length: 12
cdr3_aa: CASSEARAPLHF
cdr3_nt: TGTGCCAGCAGTGAAGCTAGGGCACCCCTCCACTTT

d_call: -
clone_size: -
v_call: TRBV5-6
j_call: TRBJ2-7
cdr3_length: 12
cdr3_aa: CASSFGVYEQYF
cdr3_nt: TGTGCCAGCAGCTTTGGGGTCTACGAGCAGTACTTC

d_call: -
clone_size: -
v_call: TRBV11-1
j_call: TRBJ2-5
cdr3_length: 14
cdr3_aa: CASSTNFLQETQYF
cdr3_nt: TGTGCCAGCAGTACTAATTTCCTTCAAGAGACCCAGTACTTC

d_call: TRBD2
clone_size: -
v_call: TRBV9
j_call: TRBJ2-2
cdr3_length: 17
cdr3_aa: CASSIETSGETTGELFF
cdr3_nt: TGTGCCAGCAGCATCGAGACTAGCGGAGAGACGACCGGGGAGCTGTTTTTT

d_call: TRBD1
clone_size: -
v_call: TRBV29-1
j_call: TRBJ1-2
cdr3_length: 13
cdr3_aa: CSVAHRDSYGYTF
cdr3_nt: TGCAGCGTTGCGCACCGGGACAGCTATGGCTACACCTTC

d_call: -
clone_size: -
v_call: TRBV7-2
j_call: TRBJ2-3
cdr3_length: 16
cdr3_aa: CASSLVGGTSTDTQYF
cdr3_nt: TGTGCCAGCAGCTTAGTTGGAGGGACTAGCACAGATACGCAGTATTTT

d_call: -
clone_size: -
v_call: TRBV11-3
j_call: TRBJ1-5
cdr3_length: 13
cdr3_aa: CASSVTVDQPQHF
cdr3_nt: TGTGCCAGCAGCGTGACAGTAGATCAGCCCCAGCATTTT

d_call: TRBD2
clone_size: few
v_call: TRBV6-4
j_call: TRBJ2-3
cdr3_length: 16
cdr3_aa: CASSDSVGTSGDTQYF
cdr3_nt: TGTGCCAGCAGTGACTCGGTTGGGACTAGCGGAGATACGCAGTATTTT

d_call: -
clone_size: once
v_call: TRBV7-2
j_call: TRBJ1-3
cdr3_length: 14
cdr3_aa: CASSPWGAGNTIYF
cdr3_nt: TGTGCCAGCAGCCCGTGGGGTGCCGGAAACACCATATATTTT

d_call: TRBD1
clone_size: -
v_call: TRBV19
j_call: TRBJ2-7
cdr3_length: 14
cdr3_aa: CASSRGLSSYEQYF
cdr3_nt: TGTGCCAGTAGCAGGGGGCTGAGCTCCTACGAGCAGTACTTC

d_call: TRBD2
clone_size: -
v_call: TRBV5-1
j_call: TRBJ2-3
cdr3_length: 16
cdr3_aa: CASSFTSGGASDTQYF
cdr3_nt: TGCGCCAGCAGCTTCACTAGCGGGGGGGCGTCAGATACGCAGTATTTT

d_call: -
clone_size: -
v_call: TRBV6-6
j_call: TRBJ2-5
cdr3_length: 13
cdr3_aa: CASRNRGQETQYF
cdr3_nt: TGTGCCAGCAGGAACCGGGGGCAAGAGACCCAGTACTTC